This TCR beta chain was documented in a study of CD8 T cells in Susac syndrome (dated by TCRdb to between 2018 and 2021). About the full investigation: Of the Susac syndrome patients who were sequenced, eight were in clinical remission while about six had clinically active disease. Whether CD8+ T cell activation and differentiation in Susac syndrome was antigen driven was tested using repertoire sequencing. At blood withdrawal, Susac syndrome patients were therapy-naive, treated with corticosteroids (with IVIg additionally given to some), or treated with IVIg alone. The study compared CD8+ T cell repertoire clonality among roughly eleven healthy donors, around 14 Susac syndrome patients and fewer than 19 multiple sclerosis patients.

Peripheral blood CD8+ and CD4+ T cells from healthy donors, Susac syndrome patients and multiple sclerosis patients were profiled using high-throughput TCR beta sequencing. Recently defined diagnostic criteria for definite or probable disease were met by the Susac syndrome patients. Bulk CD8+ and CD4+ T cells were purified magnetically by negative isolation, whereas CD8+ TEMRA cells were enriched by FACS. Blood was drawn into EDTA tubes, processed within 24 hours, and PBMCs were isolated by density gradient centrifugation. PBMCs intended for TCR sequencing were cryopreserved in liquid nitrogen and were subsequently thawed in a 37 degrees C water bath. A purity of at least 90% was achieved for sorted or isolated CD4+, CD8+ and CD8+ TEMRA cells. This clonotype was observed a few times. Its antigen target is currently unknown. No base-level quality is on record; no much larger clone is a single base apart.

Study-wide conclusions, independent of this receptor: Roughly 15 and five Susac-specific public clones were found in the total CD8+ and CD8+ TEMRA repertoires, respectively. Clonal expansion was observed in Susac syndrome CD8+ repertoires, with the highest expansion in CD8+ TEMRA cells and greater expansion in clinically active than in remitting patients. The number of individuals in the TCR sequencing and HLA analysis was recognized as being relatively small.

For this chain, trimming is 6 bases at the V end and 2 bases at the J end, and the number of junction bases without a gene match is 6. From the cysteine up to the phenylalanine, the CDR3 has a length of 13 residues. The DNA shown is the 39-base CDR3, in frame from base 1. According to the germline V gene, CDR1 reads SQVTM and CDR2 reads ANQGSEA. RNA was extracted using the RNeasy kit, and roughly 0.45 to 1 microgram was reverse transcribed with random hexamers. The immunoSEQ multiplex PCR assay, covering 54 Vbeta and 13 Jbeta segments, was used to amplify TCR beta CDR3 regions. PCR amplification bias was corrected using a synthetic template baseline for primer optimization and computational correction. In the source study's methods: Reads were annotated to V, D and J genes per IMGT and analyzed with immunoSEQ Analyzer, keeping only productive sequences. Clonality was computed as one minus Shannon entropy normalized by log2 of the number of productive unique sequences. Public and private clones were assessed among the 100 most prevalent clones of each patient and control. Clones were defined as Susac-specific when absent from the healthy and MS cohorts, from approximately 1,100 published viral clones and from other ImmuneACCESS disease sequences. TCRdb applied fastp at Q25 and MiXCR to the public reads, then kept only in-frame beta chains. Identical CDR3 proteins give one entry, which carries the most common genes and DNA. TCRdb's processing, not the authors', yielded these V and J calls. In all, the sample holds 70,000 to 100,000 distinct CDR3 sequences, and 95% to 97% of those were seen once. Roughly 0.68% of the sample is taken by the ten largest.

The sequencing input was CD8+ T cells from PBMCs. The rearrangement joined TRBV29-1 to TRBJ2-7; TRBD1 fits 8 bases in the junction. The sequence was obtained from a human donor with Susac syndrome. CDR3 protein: CSVTGQATYEQYF. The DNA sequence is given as TGCAGCGTAACGGGACAGGCGACCTACGAGCAGTACTTC.